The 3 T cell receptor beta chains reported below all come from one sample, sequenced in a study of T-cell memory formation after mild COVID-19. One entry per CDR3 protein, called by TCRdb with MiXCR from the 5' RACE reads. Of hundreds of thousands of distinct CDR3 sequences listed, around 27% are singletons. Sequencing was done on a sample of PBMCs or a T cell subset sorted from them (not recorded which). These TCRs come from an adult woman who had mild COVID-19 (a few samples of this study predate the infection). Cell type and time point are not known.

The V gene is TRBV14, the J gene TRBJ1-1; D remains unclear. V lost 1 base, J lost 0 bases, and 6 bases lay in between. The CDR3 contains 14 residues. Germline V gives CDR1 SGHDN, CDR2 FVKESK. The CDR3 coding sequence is TGTGCCAGCAGCCAAGGGACCTTGAACACTGAAGCTTTCTTT. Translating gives CASSQGTLNTEAFF.

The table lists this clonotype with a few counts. The CDR3 DNA reads as TGCGCCAGCAGCCAAACCCTATCTAGCGCCCACTTTACCTACGAGCAGTACTTC. This gives the protein CASSQTLSSAHFTYEQYF. The V call is TRBV4-3, the J call TRBJ2-7, with D tentatively TRBD2 (6 bases). Trimming cost V 2 bases and J 2 bases, with 22 bases left between them. The CDR3 consists of 18 residues. Germline V gene lookup returns CDR1 LGHNA and CDR2 YSLEER.

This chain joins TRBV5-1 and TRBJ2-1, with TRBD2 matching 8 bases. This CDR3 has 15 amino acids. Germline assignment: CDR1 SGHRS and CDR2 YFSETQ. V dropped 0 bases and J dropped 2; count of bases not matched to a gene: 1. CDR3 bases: TGCGCCAGCAGCTTGGATAGCGGGACCTACAATGAGCAGTTCTTC. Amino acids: CASSLDSGTYNEQFF.